This T cell receptor (beta chain) was captured by sequencing in a study of blood T cell repertoires in COVID-19. As concerns this clone: One junction end disagrees with the germline gene, perhaps due to a read error.

Among Cohort 3 donors, those recovered had two negative PCRs, clearance, or symptom resolution. Produced via immunoSEQ multiplex PCR; TCRdb's table is partial and in-frame only. The data show 350,000 to 450,000 clones, roughly 89% seen once. The germline gives CDR1 LGHNA, CDR2 YNFKEQ. The CDR3 has 16 amino acids. This chain links TRBV4-2 with TRBJ2-7; TRBD1 matches at 9 bases. The material sequenced was PBMCs or T cells enriched from blood (not recorded which). The clonotype comes from a woman aged 25 to 39 who had recovered from COVID-19. CDR3 residues: CASRQEGTGRTYEQYF. The CDR3 DNA is TGTGCCAGCAGGCAAGAAGGGACAGGGAGAACCTACGAGCAGTACTTC.